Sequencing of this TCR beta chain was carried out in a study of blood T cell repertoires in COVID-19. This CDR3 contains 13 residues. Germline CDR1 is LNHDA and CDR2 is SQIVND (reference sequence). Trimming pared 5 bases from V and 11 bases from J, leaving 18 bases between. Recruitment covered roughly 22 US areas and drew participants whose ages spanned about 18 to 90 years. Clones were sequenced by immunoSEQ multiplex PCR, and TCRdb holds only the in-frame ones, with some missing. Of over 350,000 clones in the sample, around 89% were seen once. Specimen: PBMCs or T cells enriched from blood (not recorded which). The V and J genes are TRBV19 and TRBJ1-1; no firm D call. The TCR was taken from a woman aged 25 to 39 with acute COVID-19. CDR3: CASSRSGLAGAFF. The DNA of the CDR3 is TGTGCCAGTAGTCGGTCCGGGCTAGCCGGTGCTTTCTTT.